The 20 T cell receptor beta chains given below trace back to one sample, sequenced in a study of blood T cell repertoires in COVID-19. Repertoires were generated with immunoSEQ multiplex PCR, while TCRdb's copy carries only in-frame clones and drops some. Of about 120,000 clones listed, around 83% were seen once; the top ten hold 10% to 15%. Source material: peripheral blood. These TCRs come from a man aged 55 to 70 with acute or convalescent COVID-19.

This rearrangement joins TRBV27 to TRBJ2-3; D is perhaps TRBD2 (6 bases). The germline V and J ends were trimmed by 4 bases and 2 bases, with 13 bases remaining between them. The CDR3 has 15 residues. Germline V lookup: CDR1 MNHEY, CDR2 SMNVEV (reference sequence). The CDR3 spells CASSYRDSFTDTQYF. Written as DNA, the CDR3 is TGTGCCAGCAGTTACCGGGACTCTTTCACAGATACGCAGTATTTT.

V and J are TRBV7-9 and TRBJ2-5, with D maybe TRBD2 (5 bases). Trimming stripped 3 bases from V and 5 bases from J, with 7 bases between. CDR3 length equals 12 residues. Germline CDR1 reads SEHNR; CDR2 reads FQNEAQ (reference sequence). The CDR3 DNA sequence: TGTGCCAGCAGCTTGATAGCGGAGACCCAGTACTTC. Translating gives CASSLIAETQYF.

This clone was seen only a few times. This chain joins TRBV25-1 and TRBJ1-6; perhaps TRBD1 as D (5 bases). The length of the CDR3 is 13 residues. V was pared by 4 bases and J by 9 bases, with 10 bases between. Germline CDR1 reads MGHDK; CDR2 reads SYGVNS. The CDR3 loop reads CASSGSGGSPLHF. CDR3 nucleotides: TGTGCCAGCAGTGGGTCCGGGGGTTCACCCCTCCACTTT.

The chain links TRBV10-1 to TRBJ1-1, with unresolved D. Trimming left V 7 bases short and J 1 base short, with 13 bases between. The CDR3 sequence is 14 residues long. Germline loops: CDR1 WNHNN, CDR2 SYGVQD (reference sequence). DNA for the CDR3: TGCGCCAGCAATCGGGGAAGTCCGAACACTGAAGCTTTCTTT. Its translation: CASNRGSPNTEAFF.

This clone appeared once. This chain's CDR3 is CASTPQGARTGELFF. The CDR3 region has the DNA TGTGCCAGCACCCCACAGGGGGCGCGCACCGGGGAGCTGTTTTTT. The chain recombines TRBV28 with TRBJ2-2, with 9 nucleotides matching TRBD1. Germline-derived CDR1 and CDR2 are MDHEN and SYDVKM. CDR3 length: 15 amino acids. V lost 7 bases to trimming and J lost 4 bases; unmatched junction nucleotides: 7.

This clone was counted only a few times. The rearrangement links TRBV5-3 to TRBJ2-7; TRBD2 might be the D (7 bases). TRBV5-3 is an ORF for which the function is uncertain. V dropped 4 bases and J dropped 6 bases, with 35 bases sitting between them. This CDR3 contains 20 residues. Here the CDR3 DNA reads TGTGCCAGAAGCCCGCTACCGACAGGCGGCTGTTTTTTATGGGAGGGCGAGCAGTACTTC. Translated, it gives CARSPLPTGGCFLWEGEQYF.

The rearrangement joins TRBV21-1 to TRBJ2-5; TRBD1, as called in the table, went unchecked against the DNA. TRBV21-1 is a known pseudogene. The CDR3 extends over 14 amino acids. DNA for the CDR3: TGTGCCAGCATGACGGGGACAGGGAAAGAGACCCAGTACTTC. It translates to CASMTGTGKETQYF.

V and J are TRBV5-1 and TRBJ1-5, with 9 bases lining up with TRBD1. CDR1 and CDR2 from the germline V gene are SGHRS and YFSETQ. This CDR3 is 14 amino acids long. J was trimmed by 6 bases and V by 4 bases; bases with no gene match: 5. In nucleotides, the CDR3 is TGCGCCAGCAGCCAAGGGACAGGGACTCAGCCCCAGCATTTT. This gives the protein CASSQGTGTQPQHF.

The chain couples TRBV7-9 to TRBJ2-5; D possibly corresponds to TRBD2 (5 bases). This CDR3 has 12 amino acids. Trimming pared 1 base from V and 7 bases from J, leaving 7 bases between. CDR1 is SEHNR and CDR2 is FQNEAQ in the germline V gene (reference sequence). The CDR3 bases are TGTGCCAGCAGCTTAGGGGAGCGGACCCAGTACTTC. Translation: CASSLGERTQYF.

The chain is built from TRBV15 and TRBJ2-7; 9 bases align to TRBD2. V shed 1 base and J 0 bases; nucleotides not matched to a gene: 7. From germline, CDR1 is LNHNV and CDR2 YYDKDF (reference sequence). This CDR3 has 17 residues. Here the CDR3 reads CATSRGLTSGSSYEQYF. For the CDR3, the DNA is TGTGCCACCAGCAGAGGCCTGACTAGCGGAAGCTCCTACGAGCAGTACTTC.

In this sample, this clone turned up a few times. The chain combines TRBV4-2 with TRBJ1-1; tentatively, D is TRBD1 (5 bases). Germline values: CDR1 LGHNA, CDR2 YNFKEQ. The CDR3 is 16 residues long. With 3 bases removed from V and 4 bases from J, the gap between germline ends came to 18 bases. For the CDR3, the DNA is TGTGCCAGCAGCCAGCTCCGGGGGAATCGGACCACTGAAGCTTTCTTT. It specifies CASSQLRGNRTTEAFF.

The J gene is TRBJ2-1, the V gene TRBV20-1; TRBD2 agrees at 7 bases. The trim removed 7 bases at V and 7 bases at J, leaving 4 bases unmatched. This CDR3 region has 11 residues. CDR1 and CDR2 (germline): DFQATT, SNEGSKA (reference sequence). The CDR3 coding sequence is TGCAGTGAGTTGCGGGAGAATGAGCAGTTCTTC. Amino acid sequence: CSELRENEQFF.

The chain combines TRBV28 with TRBJ1-2; 12 nucleotides align to TRBD1. V shed 10 bases, J shed 5 bases, and the junction held 8 bases outside the gene matches. The CDR3 sequence is 14 residues long. Germline values: CDR1 MDHEN, CDR2 SYDVKM. CDR3: CATGGDRGQYGYTF. DNA for the CDR3: TGTGCCACCGGCGGGGACAGGGGGCAGTATGGCTACACCTTC.

This clone was found a few times. This chain connects TRBV10-2 to TRBJ2-5, with D tentatively TRBD1 (8 bases). CDR1 is WSHSY and CDR2 is SAAADI in the germline V gene. Trimming removed 3 bases at V and 7 bases at J, with 15 bases between. CDR3 length: 14 amino acids. CDR3 DNA sequence: TGCGCCAGCAGTGACAGACAGGGGAGGGTGACCCAGTACTTC. It codes for CASSDRQGRVTQYF.

The chain employs TRBV27 and TRBJ1-4; D gene uncertain. Trimming removed 4 bases from V and 11 bases from J, with 8 bases in between. This CDR3 is built from 11 residues. CDR1 and CDR2 from the germline V gene are MNHEY and SMNVEV (reference sequence). CDR3 DNA: TGTGCCAGCAGTTCCCTCGGGAAACTGTTTTTT. Protein: CASSSLGKLFF.

The V gene is TRBV2, the J gene TRBJ2-2; the D gene is possibly TRBD2 (6 bases). The length of the CDR3 is 13 residues. CDR1 and CDR2 from the germline V gene are SNHLY and FYNNEI. V was pared by 3 bases and J by 6 bases, with 8 bases between. The CDR3 loop is CASSDGGPGELFF. For the CDR3, the DNA is TGTGCCAGCAGTGACGGGGGACCCGGGGAGCTGTTTTTT.

The chain combines TRBV9 with TRBJ2-3; D unresolved. The V gene lost 0 bases and the J gene lost 6 bases, with 11 bases spanning the gap. Germline-derived CDR1 and CDR2 are SGDLS and YYNGEE. This CDR3 has 14 amino acids. The CDR3 bases are TGTGCCAGCAGCGTAGGTCGTAGTCACGATACGCAGTATTTT. Protein sequence: CASSVGRSHDTQYF.

This clone has only one observation. The genes are TRBV2 and TRBJ1-2, with a possible D match to TRBD1 (6 bases). Trimming stripped 0 bases from V and 3 bases from J, with 8 bases between. The CDR3 has 14 amino acids. The germline CDR1 and CDR2 sequences are SNHLY and FYNNEI. CDR3 in DNA: TGTGCCAGCAGTGAAGCACAGGGATACTATGGCTACACCTTC. Protein: CASSEAQGYYGYTF. Full variable domain (outside the CDR3, taken from reference TRBV2 and TRBJ1-2): EPEVTQTPSHQVTQMGQEVILRCVPISNHLYFYWYRQILGQKVEFLVSFYNNEISEKSEIFDDQFSVERPDGSNFTLKIRSTKLEDSAMYFCASSEAQGYYGYTFGSGTRLTVV.

The chain recombines TRBV5-1 with TRBJ2-1, with 8 bases identical to TRBD1. The CDR3 loop spans 14 amino acids. The V gene end was trimmed by 4 bases and the J gene end by 10 bases; junction bases not matched to a gene: 10. The V gene's germline CDR1 is SGHRS and CDR2 YFSETQ. CDR3 sequence (DNA): TGCGCCAGCAGCGAGGACAGGGCGCCTAGGGAGCAGTTCTTC. It is translated as CASSEDRAPREQFF.

The rearrangement links TRBV20-1 to TRBJ2-2; the D gene is possibly TRBD2 (5 bases). The CDR3 extends over 12 amino acids. Between the trimmed V and J ends, which lost 3 bases and 5 bases, there was a span of 7 bases. The germline V gene has CDR1 DFQATT and CDR2 SNEGSKA (reference sequence). CDR3 in amino acids: CSASGGTGELFF. CDR3 nucleotides: TGCAGTGCTAGTGGCGGGACCGGGGAGCTGTTTTTT.